Listed below are T cell receptor beta chains from one sample, sequenced in a study of blood T cell repertoires in COVID-19. Profiled with immunoSEQ multiplex PCR; TCRdb holds only in-frame clones, not every one. The data show around 260,000 clones, around four fifths seen once. The sequencing input was peripheral blood. These receptors were obtained from a woman between 50 and 59 years old who had recovered from COVID-19. The CDR3 runs from the conserved cysteine through the conserved F or W. Fields, in order: clone size, J gene, D gene, CDR3 length, V gene, CDR3 DNA, CDR3 protein. The D gene is left open where the match is weak. Rows give clone size only sometimes, using once, few, many, or a class for an expanded clone.

once TRBJ1-1 NA 11 TRBV20-1 TGCAGTGCTAGACTAGACACTGAAGCTTTCTTT CSARLDTEAFF
NA TRBJ2-1 TRBD2 14 TRBV11-3 TGTGCCAGCAGCTTAGGGGCTAGCGGGGACCGTATCATCTTC CASSLGASGDRIIF
NA TRBJ2-4 NA 13 TRBV4-2 TGTGCCAGCAGCCAAGACAGGCCCGCCATTCAGTACTTC CASSQDRPAIQYF
NA TRBJ2-7 TRBD2 17 TRBV28 TGTGCCAGCAGTCCTCCGACTAGCGGGAGTAAACCCTACGAGCAGTACTTC CASSPPTSGSKPYEQYF
NA TRBJ2-7 TRBD1 12 TRBV29-1 TGCAGCGTTGAGGTACCGGGACAGGGGTTTTACTTC CSVEVPGQGFYF
NA TRBJ1-1 NA 12 TRBV9 TGTGCCAGCAGCTCGCGGAACACTGAAGCTTTCTTT CASSSRNTEAFF
NA TRBJ2-2 NA 13 TRBV11-2 TGTGCCAGCAGCCCCTTGTTAACCGGGGAGCTGTTTTTT CASSPLLTGELFF
NA TRBJ2-1 TRBD2 18 TRBV27 TGTGCCAGCAGTCGTACTAGCGGGAGCCCCCTCGGGTTCAATGAGCAGTTCTTC CASSRTSGSPLGFNEQFF
once TRBJ1-2 TRBD1 11 TRBV6-2/TRBV6-3 TGTGCCAGCAGTCATGGGACAGGGTACACCTTC CASSHGTGYTF
few TRBJ2-1 NA 14 TRBV5-1 TGCGCCAGCAGGGAGGGTCTCCCTTACAATGAGCAGTTCTTC CASREGLPYNEQFF
NA TRBJ2-1 TRBD2 15 TRBV14 TGTGCCAGCACCGGGAGGGAGGTCTCCTACAATGAGCAGTTCTTC CASTGREVSYNEQFF
NA TRBJ2-7 TRBD1 15 TRBV7-6 TGTGCCAGCAGCTTAAGACAGGGGGATCCCTACGAGCAGTACTTC CASSLRQGDPYEQYF
NA TRBJ2-7 TRBD2 14 TRBV6-2/TRBV6-3 TGTGCCAGCAGCAGGACTAGCGGAACCTACGAGCAGTACTTC CASSRTSGTYEQYF
NA TRBJ2-4 TRBD1 16 TRBV19 TGTGCCAGTAGTATCGGACAGGCTACATCCAAAAACATTCAGTACTTC CASSIGQATSKNIQYF
NA TRBJ2-3 TRBD2 14 TRBV6-5 TGTGCCAGCAATGGCGGGAGGGCCCGTGATACGCAGTATTTT CASNGGRARDTQYF
NA TRBJ2-5 TRBD2 15 TRBV19 TGTGCCAGTAGCCGTGGACTAGCGGGTTCAGAGACCCAGTACTTC CASSRGLAGSETQYF
NA TRBJ1-2 NA 15 TRBV5-3 TGTGCCAGGGAGGCTTACTTGGGGATCGCGGCTGGCTACACCTTC CAREAYLGIAAGYTF
NA TRBJ1-2 TRBD1 14 TRBV15 TGTGCCACCAGCAGAGAACAGGGGAACTATGGCTACACCTTC CATSREQGNYGYTF
NA TRBJ2-7 NA 13 TRBV6-5 TGTGCCAGCCGCGGCGGACCGGCGGGGGAGCAGTACTTC CASRGGPAGEQYF
few TRBJ2-7 TRBD2 16 TRBV7-2 TGTGCCAGCAGCGCCCCGGGACTAGCGGGTTCCTACGAGCAGTACTTC CASSAPGLAGSYEQYF
NA TRBJ1-5 TRBD1 15 TRBV24-1 TGTGCCACCAGTGACCCCGGGACAGGGGATCAGCCCCAGCATTTT CATSDPGTGDQPQHF
NA TRBJ2-2 TRBD2 17 TRBV19 TGTGCCAGCACAGGGACTAGCGGGAGACTAAACACCGGGGAGCTGTTTTTT CASTGTSGRLNTGELFF
NA TRBJ1-4 NA 13 TRBV5-1 TGCGCCAGCAGCGAGCGGGGAGGTGAAAAACTGTTTTTT CASSERGGEKLFF
NA TRBJ2-1 TRBD2 15 TRBV30 TGTGCCTGGAGGACGGGGGGACCCACCTACAATGAGCAGTTCTTC CAWRTGGPTYNEQFF
few TRBJ2-3 NA 16 TRBV3-1/TRBV3-2 TGTGCCAGCAGCCAAGGGTGGGCAGTCAGCACAGATACGCAGTATTTT CASSQGWAVSTDTQYF
NA TRBJ1-1 NA 11 TRBV30 TGTGCCTCTGATCGAGGCACTGAAGCTTTCTTT CASDRGTEAFF
NA TRBJ2-7 NA 12 TRBV28 TGTGCCAGCTGGACAGCGATTTACGAGCAGTACTTC CASWTAIYEQYF
NA TRBJ2-7 NA 18 TRBV10-1 TGCGCCAGCAGTGAGTGGCGGTTCTGGAGGCGGGGAACCTACGAGCAGTACTTC CASSEWRFWRRGTYEQYF
NA TRBJ2-5 TRBD1 13 TRBV27 TGTGCCAGCAGTTCGACAGGGACGGAGACCCAGTACTTC CASSSTGTETQYF
NA TRBJ2-2 TRBD2 18 TRBV16 TGTGCCAGCAGCCAACTAGGACTAGCGGGAGTCGTGAGCGGGGAGCTGTTTTTT CASSQLGLAGVVSGELFF
NA TRBJ2-7 TRBD1 14 TRBV24-1 TGTGCCACCAGTGATACCGGGACAGGGAACGAGCAGTACTTC CATSDTGTGNEQYF
once TRBJ2-7 TRBD2 14 TRBV6-5 TGTGCCAGCAGTCGTCGGGGGGGGCCCTACGAGCAGTACTTC CASSRRGGPYEQYF
NA TRBJ1-1 TRBD1 13 TRBV27 TGTGCCAGCAGTTTCCGACAGGGGGATTCGGCTTTCTTT CASSFRQGDSAFF
NA TRBJ1-1 TRBD1 13 TRBV7-9 TGTGCCAGCAGCACACGCAGGGGGCCTGAAGCTTTCTTT CASSTRRGPEAFF
NA TRBJ1-2 NA 17 TRBV6-1 TGTGCCAGCAGTGAAGGCCACGGCGGCTCGGGGTTCTATGGCTACACCTTC CASSEGHGGSGFYGYTF
NA TRBJ2-2 TRBD2 16 TRBV4-3 TGCGCCAGCAGCCGAGGCACGGGACTAGTGTCCGGGGAGCTGTTTTTT CASSRGTGLVSGELFF
NA TRBJ2-7 NA 13 TRBV6-5 TGTGCCAGCAGTCCTACAGGGTTCTACGAGCAGTACTTC CASSPTGFYEQYF
NA TRBJ1-1 NA 14 TRBV9 TGTGCCAGCAGCGTAGACGGGGAGGATACTGAAGCTTTCTTT CASSVDGEDTEAFF
NA TRBJ2-1 TRBD2 18 TRBV9 TGTGCCAGCAGCGTAGCTTTTGGTAGCGGGGGGGATTACAATGAGCAGTTCTTC CASSVAFGSGGDYNEQFF
once TRBJ2-7 NA 14 TRBV19 TGTGCCAGTAGTTTCGCAGGGAATCCCAACGAGCAGTACTTC CASSFAGNPNEQYF
NA TRBJ2-1 NA 12 TRBV2 TGTGCCAGCAGTGCACAGTTCAATGAGCAGTTCTTC CASSAQFNEQFF
NA TRBJ2-5 TRBD2 15 TRBV29-1 TGCAGCGTTCAATATAGCGGGAGGGCCGGGGAGACCCAGTACTTC CSVQYSGRAGETQYF
NA TRBJ1-4 TRBD1 14 TRBV25-1 TGTGCCAGCAGCGCAGGGGGCGGACGGGAAAAACTGTTTTTT CASSAGGGREKLFF
few TRBJ2-2 NA 16 TRBV14 TGTGCCAGCAGCCAACCCAGGGGTTGGGACACCGGGGAGCTGTTTTTT CASSQPRGWDTGELFF
NA TRBJ1-1 NA 13 TRBV29-1 TGCAGCGTTGAAGGCAGGTTGAACACTGAAGCTTTCTTT CSVEGRLNTEAFF
few TRBJ1-5 NA 14 TRBV5-1 TGCGCCAGCAGCTTGGACGAGGGCAATCAGCCCCAGCATTTT CASSLDEGNQPQHF
NA TRBJ2-3 TRBD2 17 TRBV9 TGTGCCAGCAGCGTAGGGGTTGTTTCCGGGGGGGCGGATACGCAGTATTTT CASSVGVVSGGADTQYF
NA TRBJ2-3 NA 12 TRBV9 TGTGCCAGCAGCGTAACAGCCGATACGCAGTATTTT CASSVTADTQYF
NA TRBJ1-6 NA 14 TRBV19 TGTGCCAGTAGTATAGGAGGGTTCGGGTCACCCCTCCACTTT CASSIGGFGSPLHF
NA TRBJ1-1 NA 15 TRBV18 TGTGCCAGCTCTCAAATCGGGGTCGGGTACACTGAAGCTTTCTTT CASSQIGVGYTEAFF
NA TRBJ2-2 NA 17 TRBV6-2/TRBV6-3 TGTGCCAGCAGTTACCCCCGGACACGGGCGAACACCGGGGAGCTGTTTTTT CASSYPRTRANTGELFF
NA TRBJ2-3 NA 15 TRBV30 TGTGCCTGGACGGGGTTCGGGGTTTTCGCAGATACGCAGTATTTT CAWTGFGVFADTQYF
NA TRBJ2-6 NA 17 TRBV30 TGTGCCTACCGGAGGAGGGGGCAAAGCTCTGGGGCCAACGTCCTGACTTTC CAYRRRGQSSGANVLTF
once TRBJ2-5 TRBD2 15 TRBV4-2 TGTGCCAGCAGCCAAGAGAGGCGGGGGGGCTTTCCAACGTACTTC CASSQERRGGFPTYF
NA TRBJ2-7 TRBD2 18 TRBV28 TGTGCCAGCAGCCCAGTTTTTATTTTTTGGCGGGAGTCTGGCGAGCAGTACTTC CASSPVFIFWRESGEQYF
NA TRBJ2-7 TRBD2 16 TRBV28 TGTGCCAGCAGGACCGGGACTAGCCCGAGCTCCTACGAGCAGTACTTC CASRTGTSPSSYEQYF
NA TRBJ2-7 TRBD2 16 TRBV28 TGTGCCAGCAGCGGGACTAGCGGGAGTTTTAACTACGAGCAGTACTTC CASSGTSGSFNYEQYF
NA TRBJ1-2 TRBD1 17 TRBV19 TGTGCCAGTAGTATAGGGCAGGGGGAGACAACTAACTATGGCTACACCTTC CASSIGQGETTNYGYTF
NA TRBJ1-1 TRBD1 14 TRBV19 TGTGCCAGTGGAATGGACAGGGGGCGCATAGCGGCTTTCTTT CASGMDRGRIAAFF
NA TRBJ2-3 NA 14 TRBV5-4 TGTGCCAGCAGCCAGGACTTGCTCACAGATACGCAGTATTTT CASSQDLLTDTQYF